This is a list of T cell receptor beta chains from one sample in a study of T cell changes during pregnancy in multiple sclerosis. Here immunoSEQ multiplex PCR was the method, and the copy in TCRdb shows in-frame clones only, minus some. The data show around 52,000 clones, 87% seen once. What was sequenced was peripheral blood from another person, used as feeder cells. Source of these receptors: a human donor whose cells served as feeder cells for cultures in a pregnancy study. Each CDR3 is given with its conserved first and last residue. D genes are given only for firm matches. Expanded clones are given a class, and other clones once, few, many or no size at all.

>TRBV5-6|TRBJ2-7|NA|TRBD1
TGTGCCAGCAGACCAGGGGGCAACTACTACGAGCAGTACTTC
CASRPGGNYYEQYF
>TRBV15|TRBJ1-1|NA|NA
TGTGCCACCAGCTTCCGTCGGGGGCTCCCTGAAGCTTTCTTT
CATSFRRGLPEAFF
>TRBV5-6|TRBJ1-4|NA|TRBD1
TGTGCCAGCAGCACGGACAGGGTTGAAGAAAAACTGTTTTTT
CASSTDRVEEKLFF
>TRBV5-1|TRBJ1-3|NA|NA
TGCGCCAGCAGCCCGGACAGTGGGACTGGAAACACCATATATTTT
CASSPDSGTGNTIYF
>TRBV5-1|TRBJ1-5|NA|NA
TGCGCCAGCAGCTCGAGACCACAGGGCTATAGCAATCAGCCCCAGCATTTT
CASSSRPQGYSNQPQHF
>TRBV7-6|TRBJ2-7|few|NA
TGTGCCAGCAGCTTAACAGGGAACTACGAGCAGTACTTC
CASSLTGNYEQYF
>TRBV7-2|TRBJ2-7|NA|NA
TGTGCCAGCAGCTTAGCGGCGGGCCTGAGCTCCTACGAGCAGTACTTC
CASSLAAGLSSYEQYF
>TRBV11-2|TRBJ1-3|once|NA
TGTGCCAGCAGCTTATATTCAGGGTCCGGAAACACCATATATTTT
CASSLYSGSGNTIYF
>TRBV6-1|TRBJ1-5|once|NA
TGTGCCATCTCCTTCGGGTTCTATCAGCCCCAGCATTTT
CAISFGFYQPQHF
>TRBV4-1|TRBJ2-4|NA|NA
TGCGCCAGCAGCCCCCCGGGCACAAAAAACATTCAGTACTTC
CASSPPGTKNIQYF
>TRBV5-1|TRBJ1-1|NA|NA
TGCGCCAGCAGAGGTCAGCCGGTGAACACTGAAGCTTTCTTT
CASRGQPVNTEAFF
>TRBV5-1|TRBJ2-2|NA|NA
TGCGCCAGCAGCACAATCTCCGGGACACAAAACACCGGGGAGCTGTTTTTT
CASSTISGTQNTGELFF
>TRBV11-2|TRBJ1-5|once|NA
TGTGCCAGCAGCTTGGGGGATCGCCAGCCCCAGCATTTT
CASSLGDRQPQHF
>TRBV7-9|TRBJ1-6|NA|NA
TGTGCCAGCAGCTATACAGGAAATTCACCCCTCCACTTT
CASSYTGNSPLHF
>TRBV28|TRBJ1-5|NA|NA
TGTGCCAGCAGTTTGTTAGGGGCTGGGCAGCCCCAGCATTTT
CASSLLGAGQPQHF
>TRBV19|TRBJ2-3|NA|NA
TGTGCCAGTAGTATAGATCTAAGAGGGACAGATACGCAGTATTTT
CASSIDLRGTDTQYF
>TRBV28|TRBJ2-1|NA|TRBD2
TGTGCCAGCAGTTTATACCTGCGCGGGAGCCTATCCTACAATGAGCAGTTCTTC
CASSLYLRGSLSYNEQFF
>TRBV28|TRBJ1-2|many|NA
TGTGCCAGTGCAATCCACAGGGTTCGAAGCTATGGCTACACCTTC
CASAIHRVRSYGYTF
>TRBV19|TRBJ1-2|NA|NA
TGTGCCAGTAAGGAGGGGGCTAACTATGGCTACACCTTC
CASKEGANYGYTF
>TRBV5-8|TRBJ1-4|NA|TRBD1
TGTGCCAGCAGCTTGGCCGGGGACAGGGTCAGGGAGAATGAAAAACTGTTTTTT
CASSLAGDRVRENEKLFF
>TRBV5-4|TRBJ2-2|NA|TRBD1
TGTGCCAGCAGCTTGAGACAGGGCAACACCGGGGAGCTGTTTTTT
CASSLRQGNTGELFF
>TRBV27|TRBJ2-2|NA|NA
TGTGCCAGCAGTACGACTAGTCTCCCCGGGGAGCTGTTTTTT
CASSTTSLPGELFF
>TRBV5-4|TRBJ2-1|once|TRBD2
TGTGCCAGCAGCCGTAGCGGGAGAACTCCTGGCAATGAGCAGTTCTTC
CASSRSGRTPGNEQFF
>TRBV19|TRBJ1-2|NA|NA
TGTGCCAGTAGTATAGATGGACAATGGGCCGGCGGCTACACCTTC
CASSIDGQWAGGYTF
>TRBV5-1|TRBJ2-2|NA|TRBD1
TGCGCCAGCAGCTCACAGGGGACCGTCGGGGAGCTGTTTTTT
CASSSQGTVGELFF
>TRBV7-3|TRBJ1-2|NA|NA
TGTGCCAGCAGCGTTCAGAGGATTACCCGAAAGACCTATGGCTACACCTTC
CASSVQRITRKTYGYTF
>TRBV7-9|TRBJ2-1|NA|TRBD2
TGTGCCAGCAGCCTAATAGCGGGGGGCAATGAGCAGTTCTTC
CASSLIAGGNEQFF
>TRBV5-1|TRBJ2-5|NA|NA
TGCGCCAGCAGCTTGGAAAGGGCCCAAGAGACCCAGTACTTC
CASSLERAQETQYF
>TRBV28|TRBJ1-5|NA|NA
TGTGCCAGCAGGCACTCACAGGGAGGGTCACAGCCCCAGCATTTT
CASRHSQGGSQPQHF
>TRBV7-3|TRBJ2-3|NA|TRBD2
TGTGCCAGCAGCTTGTCGGGACTATCCACAGATACGCAGTATTTT
CASSLSGLSTDTQYF
>TRBV5-6|TRBJ2-5|NA|TRBD1
TGTGCCAGCAGCTTGGCGGGACAGGGACAAGAGACCCAGTACTTC
CASSLAGQGQETQYF
>TRBV5-1|TRBJ1-4|NA|NA
TGCGCCAGCAGCTTGGGAGCTGGGGGGATAAATGAAAAACTGTTTTTT
CASSLGAGGINEKLFF
>TRBV5-1|TRBJ1-4|NA|NA
TGCGCCAGCAGCTTGGGTGGGCAGGGCCGTGAAAAACTGTTTTTT
CASSLGGQGREKLFF
>TRBV29-1|TRBJ2-7|NA|NA
TGCAGCGCCGCCCGGGACACCTCCTACGAGCAGTACTTC
CSAARDTSYEQYF
>TRBV19|TRBJ2-7|NA|TRBD1
TGTGCCAGTAGTACATCAACCCCCGGGACAGGGATTTCCTACGAGCAGTACTTC
CASSTSTPGTGISYEQYF
>TRBV9|TRBJ2-1|NA|TRBD2
TGTGCCAGCAGCGTAGTAGCGGGGGGGCGGTTCGGTGAGCAGTTCTTC
CASSVVAGGRFGEQFF
>TRBV5-1|TRBJ2-7|NA|NA
TGCGCCAGCAGCGCGGACCGGGACACCTCCTCCTACGAGCAGTACTTC
CASSADRDTSSYEQYF
>TRBV30|TRBJ1-1|NA|NA
TGTGCCTGGAGTGTAGCAGGGGCCACTGAAGCTTTCTTT
CAWSVAGATEAFF
>TRBV6-1|TRBJ2-7|NA|NA
TGTGCCAGCATACAGGGACTGGACTCCTACGAGCAGTACTTC
CASIQGLDSYEQYF
>TRBV28|TRBJ1-1|NA|NA
TGTGCCAGCAGTTTAGAACGCCCCAGGAACACTGAAGCTTTCTTT
CASSLERPRNTEAFF
>TRBV29-1|TRBJ1-1|once|NA
TGCAGCGTAACCACAGGGCTGAACACTGAAGCTTTCTTT
CSVTTGLNTEAFF
>TRBV30|TRBJ2-3|NA|NA
TGTGCCTTCACGCTCACAGGGAGTTATTTCCCAGATACGCAGTATTTT
CAFTLTGSYFPDTQYF
>TRBV5-1|TRBJ2-5|NA|NA
TGCGCCAGCAGCTTATCGGCAGGGCTAGAGACCCAGTACTTC
CASSLSAGLETQYF
>TRBV29-1|TRBJ1-1|NA|TRBD1
TGCAGCGTTGCGGCCGGGACAGGGGCTATTGAAGCTTTCTTT
CSVAAGTGAIEAFF
>TRBV7-3|TRBJ1-3|NA|NA
TGTGCCAGCAGCATTATGGGGGGAGGAAACACCATATATTTT
CASSIMGGGNTIYF